One and the same sample provided the 29 T cell receptor beta chains below, sequenced in a study of blood T cell repertoires in COVID-19 (dated by TCRdb to 2018 to 2020). Libraries were constructed by the immunoSEQ multiplex PCR assay. Drawn from immuneACCESS, this table holds only the in-frame rearrangements with V and J called that TCRdb kept. Clones are partly lost; checked studies trace under half to an unresolved V gene and leave the rest unexplained. The sample yields 150,000 or so clones; about 85% were counted once. The ten largest clonotypes hold 0.63% of the sample. Sequenced input: peripheral blood. The receptor source for this set is a man between 60 and 70 years old with COVID-19, enrolled during active disease.

The chain recombines TRBV18 with TRBJ1-1; tentatively, D is TRBD1 (5 bases). This CDR3 spans 13 amino acids. V lost 7 bases, J lost 1 base, and 10 bases lay in between. Germline V gene data show CDR1 as KGHSH and CDR2 as LQKENI. CDR3 amino acids: CASWTPENTEAFF. The CDR3 coding sequence is TGTGCCAGCTGGACACCCGAGAACACTGAAGCTTTCTTT.

The rearrangement joins TRBV30 to TRBJ1-1; D is perhaps TRBD1 (5 bases). The CDR3 runs 13 residues. Germline lookup yields CDR1 GTSNPN and CDR2 SVGIG (reference sequence). V was trimmed by 5 bases and J by 4 bases, leaving 14 bases between them. The CDR3 here is CAWGAGGSTEAFF. CDR3 sequence (DNA): TGTGCCTGGGGGGCGGGAGGTAGCACTGAAGCTTTCTTT.

This clone was detected once. The chain recombines TRBV11-2 with TRBJ2-1; 8 nucleotides agree with TRBD2. The V segment lost 7 bases and the J segment 6 bases; nucleotides outside the gene matches: 14. There are 16 residues in the CDR3. Germline values: CDR1 SGHAT, CDR2 FQNNGV. DNA for the CDR3: TGTGCCAGCAACTCTCCGAGGGGACTAGTGGCCAATGAGCAGTTCTTC. Its translation is CASNSPRGLVANEQFF.

The V gene is TRBV5-6, the J gene TRBJ2-1; 9 bases align to TRBD2. The CDR3 has 16 residues. CDR1 is SGHDT and CDR2 is YYEEEE in the germline V gene. V trimming: 7 bases; J trimming: 7 bases; junction bases outside the gene matches: 15. The CDR3 spells CASYQWPASGNNEQFF. The CDR3 DNA reads as TGTGCCAGCTACCAATGGCCGGCTAGCGGGAATAATGAGCAGTTCTTC.

This clone was recorded only once. The chain links TRBV7-2 to TRBJ2-7, with 11 bases aligning to TRBD1. This CDR3 has 16 residues. V was clipped by 1 base and J by 3 bases; unmatched bases: 5. Germline lookup yields CDR1 SGHTA and CDR2 FQGNSA. CDR3 DNA sequence: TGTGCCAGCAGCTTAGGGACAGGGGGCAGTGGCTACGAGCAGTACTTC. Translating it yields CASSLGTGGSGYEQYF.

J is TRBJ2-5 and V is TRBV7-2; D is perhaps TRBD2 (6 bases). The CDR3 covers 14 residues. V was cut by 1 base and J by 3 bases, with 9 bases left in between. CDR1 SGHTA and CDR2 FQGNSA come from the germline V gene. CDR3 in DNA: TGTGCCAGCAGCTTAGTTAGCGGTAAAGAGACCCAGTACTTC. Translation gives CASSLVSGKETQYF.

This chain links TRBV29-1 with TRBJ2-5; 8 nucleotides agree with TRBD2. Germline values: CDR1 SQVTM, CDR2 ANQGSEA. This CDR3 contains 13 residues. Trimming at V came to 8 bases and at J to 1 base, leaving 6 bases not matched to a gene. The CDR3 reads CSFRGGPQETQYF. In DNA form, the CDR3 reads TGCAGCTTCCGGGGGGGACCCCAAGAGACCCAGTACTTC.

The chain uses TRBV2 and TRBJ1-1; TRBD1 matches 10 bases. The V gene end was trimmed by 10 bases and the J gene end by 0 bases; junction bases not matched to a gene: 11. Germline V gene data show CDR1 as SNHLY and CDR2 as FYNNEI. This CDR3 region has 16 residues. The CDR3 spells CATLDRGGSLNTEAFF. The CDR3 bases are TGTGCCACCCTGGACAGGGGGGGCAGTTTGAACACTGAAGCTTTCTTT.

The genes are TRBV27 and TRBJ1-1, with D perhaps TRBD1 (5 bases). This CDR3 is 14 amino acids long. CDR1 and CDR2 from the germline V gene are MNHEY and SMNVEV (reference sequence). Trimming cost V 5 bases and J 4 bases, with 14 bases left between them. The CDR3 region is CASSHFGGSTEAFF. CDR3 nucleotides: TGTGCCAGCAGTCACTTTGGGGGGAGCACTGAAGCTTTCTTT.

The chain combines TRBV6-5 with TRBJ1-2; 8 bases are shared with TRBD1. Germline trimming cut 7 bases from V and 3 bases from J; bases unmatched to any gene: 7. The CDR3 is made up of 14 amino acids. Germline V gene sequence: CDR1 MNHEY, CDR2 SVGAGI. The chain's CDR3 is CASTLLTGDYGYTF. DNA for the CDR3: TGTGCCAGCACCCTACTGACAGGGGACTATGGCTACACCTTC.

V and J are TRBV4-2 and TRBJ2-7; D may be TRBD1 (6 bases). Looked up from germline, CDR1 is LGHNA and CDR2 is YNFKEQ. With 3 bases removed from V and 0 bases from J, the gap between germline ends came to 12 bases. The CDR3 runs to 15 residues. The CDR3 reads CASSQGHQASYEQYF. Written as DNA, the CDR3 is TGTGCCAGCAGCCAGGGACATCAAGCCTCCTACGAGCAGTACTTC.

V gene TRBV7-2 combines with J gene TRBJ1-6; a weak D match, TRBD1 (6 bases). Germline CDR1 SGHTA, CDR2 FQGNSA. V dropped 7 bases and J dropped 7 bases, with 17 bases sitting between them. CDR3 size: 15 residues. The DNA for the CDR3 is TGTGCCAGCACCCCTCAGGTAGGGGGAAATTCACCCCTCCACTTT. Its protein is CASTPQVGGNSPLHF.

This clone was seen just once. The chain recombines TRBV14 with TRBJ1-2; unclear D gene. Germline loops: CDR1 SGHDN, CDR2 FVKESK. Trimming took off 4 bases at V and 8 bases at J, with 8 bases between the two ends. CDR3 length: 11 amino acids. The CDR3 region has the DNA TGTGCCAGCAGCCTTGGAGGCGGCTACACCTTC. Translated, it gives CASSLGGGYTF. Drawing the rest from reference TRBV14 and TRBJ1-2, the complete variable domain is EAGVTQFPSHSVIEKGQTVTLRCDPISGHDNLYWYRRVMGKEIKFLLHFVKESKQDESGMPNNRFLAERTGGTYSTLKVQPAELEDSGVYFCASSLGGGYTFGSGTRLTVV.

The chain combines TRBV19 with TRBJ1-3; no firm D call. Germline V gene sequence: CDR1 LNHDA, CDR2 SQIVND (reference sequence). This CDR3 spans 12 amino acids. V was cut by 5 bases and J by 2 bases, with 4 bases left in between. CDR3 protein: CASSLPGNTIYF. CDR3 nucleotide sequence: TGTGCCAGTAGTCTACCTGGAAACACCATATATTTT.

The table lists this clone with a count of one. This chain joins TRBV7-3 and TRBJ2-6; D is unresolved. This CDR3 comprises 16 residues. The germline gives CDR1 SGHTA, CDR2 FQGTGA. Trimming removed 6 bases at V and 0 bases at J, with 12 bases between. CDR3: CASRFTGGSGANVLTF. The CDR3 nucleotides are TGTGCCAGCAGATTTACCGGTGGCTCTGGGGCCAACGTCCTGACTTTC.

The chain recombines TRBV29-1 with TRBJ2-7, with 9 positions matching TRBD1. Germline lookup yields CDR1 SQVTM and CDR2 ANQGSEA. There are 15 residues in the CDR3. The ends lost 3 bases at V and 6 bases at J; junction bases unmatched: 12. CDR3 protein: CSVELLPGQGSEQYF. The CDR3 DNA follows: TGCAGCGTTGAGCTCCTCCCGGGACAGGGTTCCGAGCAGTACTTC.

V usage is TRBV2 and J usage is TRBJ1-2; TRBD1 matches at 9 bases. CDR3 length equals 14 residues. The trim removed 5 bases at V and 8 bases at J, leaving 9 bases unmatched. CDR1 and CDR2 from the germline V gene are SNHLY and FYNNEI. The CDR3 protein is CASSKWTGEEGYTF. The CDR3 DNA follows: TGTGCCAGCAGTAAATGGACAGGGGAGGAGGGCTACACCTTC.

This rearrangement joins TRBV7-2 to TRBJ2-5; 7 nucleotides match TRBD1. The CDR3 is 14 amino acids. The germline CDR1 and CDR2 sequences are SGHTA and FQGNSA. V gave up 2 bases and J gave up 4 bases; unmatched junction bases: 4. The CDR3 is CASSLNRGRETQYF. CDR3 in DNA: TGTGCCAGCAGCTTAAACAGGGGCCGAGAGACCCAGTACTTC.

The rearrangement uses TRBV3-1 (or the pseudogene TRBV3-2) and TRBJ2-7, with D tentatively TRBD2 (6 bases). The CDR3 sequence is 14 residues long. In germline, CDR1 is LGHDT, CDR2 YNNKEL (reference sequence). The germline V and J ends were trimmed by 4 bases and 4 bases, with 14 bases remaining between them. CDR3 DNA sequence: TGTGCCAGCAGCCTACACGGGAGCGGGTACGAGCAGTACTTC. Translating it yields CASSLHGSGYEQYF.

The chain uses TRBV12-3 or TRBV12-4 and TRBJ1-1, with 10 nucleotides matching TRBD1. J gave up 11 bases and V 6 bases, and 6 bases lay outside the gene matches. The CDR3 is made up of 12 amino acids. CDR3 nucleotide sequence: TGTGCCAGCAGCCCAGGGACAGGGGTCGCTTTCTTT. Protein product: CASSPGTGVAFF.

This clone was recorded only once. The chain has TRBV4-2 and TRBJ2-2; TRBD2 aligns across 14 bases. The CDR3 sequence is 16 residues long. V shed 4 bases and J 5 bases; nucleotides not matched to a gene: 3. Germline-derived CDR1 and CDR2 are LGHNA and YNFKEQ. In DNA form, the CDR3 reads TGTGCCAGCAGCCCCTGGACTAGCGGGGGGACCGGGGAGCTGTTTTTT. Translated: CASSPWTSGGTGELFF.

CDR3 sequence (DNA): TGTGCCAGCCGATCGTGGGGCTTGGAGTCACCCCTCCACTTT. It specifies CASRSWGLESPLHF. The chain employs TRBV14 and TRBJ1-6, with D possibly matching TRBD1 (5 bases). Trimming stripped 8 bases from V and 10 bases from J, with 18 bases between. Germline V gene sequence: CDR1 SGHDN, CDR2 FVKESK. The CDR3 has 14 residues.

The rearrangement uses TRBV5-1 and TRBJ2-7; D is ambiguous. Deletions cut 4 bases from V and 2 bases from J, with 13 bases between. The germline V gene has CDR1 SGHRS and CDR2 YFSETQ. CDR3 length: 14 residues. The CDR3 protein is CASSPPTRAYEQYF. CDR3 in DNA: TGCGCCAGCAGCCCGCCGACAAGAGCCTACGAGCAGTACTTC.

V is TRBV6-5 and J is TRBJ2-7; 7 nucleotides align to TRBD1. J gave up 6 bases and V 6 bases, and 11 bases lay outside the gene matches. This CDR3 has 14 residues. CDR1 and CDR2 (germline): MNHEY, SVGAGI. This CDR3 is CASRPIDRATEQYF. The DNA for the CDR3 is TGTGCCAGCAGGCCAATTGACAGGGCGACCGAGCAGTACTTC.

The chain recombines TRBV5-1 with TRBJ2-7; D perhaps matches TRBD1 (7 bases). Trimming pared 0 bases from V and 3 bases from J, leaving 13 bases between. CDR3 size: 15 residues. Per germline, CDR1 SGHRS and CDR2 YFSETQ. In DNA, the CDR3 is TGCGCCAGCAGCTTGGGCGGGACAGCGATCTACGAGCAGTACTTC. Residues: CASSLGGTAIYEQYF. The variable domain in full, with the rest retrieved from reference TRBV5-1 and TRBJ2-7, is KAGVTQTPRYLIKTRGQQVTLSCSPISGHRSVSWYQQTPGQGLQFLFEYFSETQRNKGNFPGRFSGRQFSNSRSEMNVSTLELGDSALYLCASSLGGTAIYEQYFGPGTRLTVT.

The chain joins TRBV5-1 to TRBJ1-4; possible D gene TRBD1, 5 bases. V lost 4 bases, J lost 7 bases, and 17 bases lay in between. Germline CDR1 and CDR2: SGHRS and YFSETQ. The CDR3 has 15 amino acids. Here the CDR3 reads CASSQGGERSEKLFF. CDR3 sequence (DNA): TGCGCCAGCAGCCAGGGAGGGGAAAGAAGTGAAAAACTGTTTTTT.

This clone was observed a handful of times. The chain is built from TRBV7-9 and TRBJ2-7, with D unresolved. Germline loops: CDR1 SEHNR, CDR2 FQNEAQ (reference sequence). V lost 4 bases and J 2 bases, leaving 9 bases between the germline ends. The CDR3 runs to 13 residues. This CDR3 is CASSSRGPYEQYF. For the CDR3, the DNA is TGTGCCAGCAGCTCCCGTGGCCCCTACGAGCAGTACTTC. Filled out from reference TRBV7-9 and TRBJ2-7, the complete variable domain reads DTGVSQNPRHKITKRGQNVTFRCDPISEHNRLYWYRQTLGQGPEFLTYFQNEAQLEKSRLLSDRFSAERPKGSFSTLEIQRTEQGDSAMYLCASSSRGPYEQYFGPGTRLTVT.

The chain links TRBV4-1 to TRBJ2-1; D remains ambiguous. The CDR3 runs to 14 residues. Germline V gene sequence: CDR1 MGHRA, CDR2 YSYEKL. Trimming cost V 0 bases and J 5 bases, with 8 bases left between them. In DNA, the CDR3 is TGCGCCAGCAGCCAAGATCTGAGAAACAATGAGCAGTTCTTC. This codes for CASSQDLRNNEQFF.

The chain carries TRBV3-1 (or the pseudogene TRBV3-2) and TRBJ1-2, with 7 bases matching TRBD1. CDR3 length equals 16 residues. Looked up from germline, CDR1 is LGHDT and CDR2 is YNNKEL (reference sequence). Unmatched junction bases numbered 9, after V lost 3 bases and J lost 2 bases. As DNA, the CDR3 is TGTGCCAGCAGCCAGACCCGCGGGACAGCAAACTATGGCTACACCTTC. The encoded protein is CASSQTRGTANYGYTF.